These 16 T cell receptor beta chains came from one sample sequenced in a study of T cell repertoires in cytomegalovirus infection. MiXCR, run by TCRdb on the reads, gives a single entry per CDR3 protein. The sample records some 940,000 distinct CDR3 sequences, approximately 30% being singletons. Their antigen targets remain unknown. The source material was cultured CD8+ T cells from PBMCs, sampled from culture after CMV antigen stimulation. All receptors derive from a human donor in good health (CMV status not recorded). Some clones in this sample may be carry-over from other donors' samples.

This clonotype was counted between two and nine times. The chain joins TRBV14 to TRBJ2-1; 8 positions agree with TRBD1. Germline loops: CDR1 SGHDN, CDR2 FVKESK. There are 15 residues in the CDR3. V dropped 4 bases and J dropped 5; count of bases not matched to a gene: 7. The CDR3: CASSPQDRDHNEQFF. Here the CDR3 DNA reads TGTGCCAGCAGCCCCCAGGACAGGGACCACAATGAGCAGTTCTTC.

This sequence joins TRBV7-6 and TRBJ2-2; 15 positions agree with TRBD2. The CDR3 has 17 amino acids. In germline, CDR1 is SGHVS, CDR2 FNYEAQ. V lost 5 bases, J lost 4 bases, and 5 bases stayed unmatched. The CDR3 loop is CASSPRTSGGATGELFF. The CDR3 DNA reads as TGTGCCAGCAGCCCCCGGACTAGCGGGGGGGCCACCGGGGAGCTGTTTTTT.

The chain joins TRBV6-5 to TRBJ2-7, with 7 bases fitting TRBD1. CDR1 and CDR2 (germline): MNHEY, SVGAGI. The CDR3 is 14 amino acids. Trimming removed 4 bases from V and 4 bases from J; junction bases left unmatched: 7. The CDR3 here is CASSFSPQGYEQYV. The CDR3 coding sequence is TGTGCCAGCAGTTTTTCCCCACAGGGGTACGAGCAGTACGTC.

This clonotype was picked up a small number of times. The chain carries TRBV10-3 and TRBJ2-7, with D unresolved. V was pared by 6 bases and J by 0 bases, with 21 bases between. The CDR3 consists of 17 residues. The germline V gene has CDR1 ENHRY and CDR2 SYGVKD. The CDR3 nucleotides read TGTGCCATCAGAGAAAAACGTGGGTTGCAGAGCTCCTACGAGCAGTACTTC. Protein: CAIREKRGLQSSYEQYF.

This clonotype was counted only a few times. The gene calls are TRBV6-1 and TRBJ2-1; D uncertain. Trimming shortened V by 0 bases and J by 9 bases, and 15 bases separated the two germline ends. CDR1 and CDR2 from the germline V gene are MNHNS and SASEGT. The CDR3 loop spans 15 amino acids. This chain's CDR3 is CASSEAFEGYGEQFF. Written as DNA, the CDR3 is TGTGCCAGCAGTGAAGCGTTCGAAGGGTACGGTGAGCAGTTCTTC.

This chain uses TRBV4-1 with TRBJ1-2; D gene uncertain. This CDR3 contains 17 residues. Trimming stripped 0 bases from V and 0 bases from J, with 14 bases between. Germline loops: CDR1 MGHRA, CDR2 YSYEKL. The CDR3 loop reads CASSQDQSGVTNYGYTF. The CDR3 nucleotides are TGCGCCAGCAGCCAAGATCAGTCAGGAGTAACTAACTATGGCTACACCTTC.

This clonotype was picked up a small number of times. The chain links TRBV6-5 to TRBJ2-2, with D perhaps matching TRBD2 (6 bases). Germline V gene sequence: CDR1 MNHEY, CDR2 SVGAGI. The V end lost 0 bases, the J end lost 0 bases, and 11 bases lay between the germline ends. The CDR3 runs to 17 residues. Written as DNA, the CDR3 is TGTGCCAGCAGTTACTCGGGGTGGGGGGCGAACACCGGGGAGCTGTTTTTT. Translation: CASSYSGWGANTGELFF.

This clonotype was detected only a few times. The CDR3 loop reads CASISSGQETQYF. For the CDR3, the DNA is TGTGCCAGCATTAGTAGCGGCCAAGAGACCCAGTACTTC. The chain joins TRBV27 to TRBJ2-5, with a tentative D call TRBD2 (6 bases). Per the germline V gene, CDR1 is MNHEY and CDR2 is SMNVEV (reference sequence). CDR3 length: 13 residues. The ends were cut back, 7 bases at V and 1 base at J, with 10 bases in the middle.

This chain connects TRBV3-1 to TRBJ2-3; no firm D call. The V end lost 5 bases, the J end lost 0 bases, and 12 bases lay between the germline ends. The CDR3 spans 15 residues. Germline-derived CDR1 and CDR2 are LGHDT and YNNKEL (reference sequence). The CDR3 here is CASSDTFGSTDTQYF. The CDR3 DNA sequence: TGTGCCAGCAGCGACACTTTTGGGAGCACAGATACGCAGTATTTT.

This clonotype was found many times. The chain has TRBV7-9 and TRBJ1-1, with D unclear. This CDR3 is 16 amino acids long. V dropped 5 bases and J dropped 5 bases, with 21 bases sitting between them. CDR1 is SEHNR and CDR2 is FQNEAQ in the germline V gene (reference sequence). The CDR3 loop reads CASSLTDRVTGTEAFF. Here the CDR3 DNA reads TGTGCCAGCAGCCTTACCGACCGCGTGACCGGAACTGAAGCTTTCTTT.

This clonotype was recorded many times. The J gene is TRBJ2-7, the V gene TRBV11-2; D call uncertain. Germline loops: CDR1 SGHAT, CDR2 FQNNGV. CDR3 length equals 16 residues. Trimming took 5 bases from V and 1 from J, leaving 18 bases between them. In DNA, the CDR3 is TGTGCCAGCAGCCCATCCCCCCCGAACCTGTCCTACGAGCAGTACTTC. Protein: CASSPSPPNLSYEQYF.

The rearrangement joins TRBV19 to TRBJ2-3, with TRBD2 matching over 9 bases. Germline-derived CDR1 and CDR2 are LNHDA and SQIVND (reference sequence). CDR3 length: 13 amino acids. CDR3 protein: CATQSGGLDTQYF. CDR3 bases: TGTGCAACCCAAAGCGGGGGGTTAGATACGCAGTATTTT.

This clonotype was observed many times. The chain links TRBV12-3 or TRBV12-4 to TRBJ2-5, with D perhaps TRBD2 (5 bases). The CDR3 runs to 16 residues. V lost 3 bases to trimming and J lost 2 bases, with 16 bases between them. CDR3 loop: CASSFLTAVIQETQYF. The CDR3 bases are TGTGCCAGCAGTTTCCTAACAGCGGTGATTCAAGAGACCCAGTACTTC.

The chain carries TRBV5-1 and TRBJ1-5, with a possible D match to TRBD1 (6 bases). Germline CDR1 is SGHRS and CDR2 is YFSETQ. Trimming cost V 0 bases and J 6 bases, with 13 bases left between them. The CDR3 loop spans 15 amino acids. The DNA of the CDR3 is TGCGCCAGCAGCTTGGATCCCGGGGACACTCAGCCCCAGCATTTT. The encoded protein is CASSLDPGDTQPQHF.

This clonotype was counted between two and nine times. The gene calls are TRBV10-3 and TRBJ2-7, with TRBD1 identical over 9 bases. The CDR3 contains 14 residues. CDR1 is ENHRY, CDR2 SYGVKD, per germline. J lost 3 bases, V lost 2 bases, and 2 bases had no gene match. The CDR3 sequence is CAISEGTGLYEQYF. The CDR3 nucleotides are TGTGCCATCAGTGAGGGGACAGGGCTCTACGAGCAGTACTTC.

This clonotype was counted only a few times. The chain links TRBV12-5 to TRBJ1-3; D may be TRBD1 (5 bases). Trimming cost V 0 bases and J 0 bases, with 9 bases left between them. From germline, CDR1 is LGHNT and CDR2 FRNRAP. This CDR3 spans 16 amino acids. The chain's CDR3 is CASGLVGTGSGNTIYF. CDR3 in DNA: TGTGCTAGTGGTTTGGTGGGGACGGGCTCTGGAAACACCATATATTTT.